A single sample gave rise to the 32 T cell receptor beta chains below, sequenced in a study of T cells in narcolepsy. The data were produced by immunoSEQ multiplex PCR, yet TCRdb's version contains in-frame clones alone and is incomplete. Here the sample spans about 34,000 clones, approximately 78% being singletons. The material sequenced was CD45RA- memory CD4+ T cells from PBMCs. Every receptor here comes from a human donor with narcolepsy.

V and J are TRBV19 and TRBJ1-2; no firm D call. With 6 bases removed from V and 3 bases from J, the gap between germline ends came to 14 bases. CDR1 is LNHDA, CDR2 SQIVND, per germline (reference sequence). The CDR3 consists of 14 residues. CDR3 sequence reads: CASSRRGSDYGYTF. The CDR3 DNA is TGTGCCAGTAGCCGGCGGGGTTCCGACTATGGCTACACCTTC.

The chain combines TRBV9 with TRBJ2-3; D call uncertain. V shed 0 bases and J shed 5 bases, with 4 bases lying between them. Per the germline V gene, CDR1 is SGDLS and CDR2 is YYNGEE. The CDR3 has 12 residues. This CDR3 reads CASSVDEDTQYF. CDR3 nucleotide sequence: TGTGCCAGCAGCGTAGACGAAGATACGCAGTATTTT.

V usage is TRBV19 and J usage is TRBJ1-6, with D hard to call. V was trimmed by 7 bases and J by 7 bases, leaving 17 bases between them. Germline CDR1 is LNHDA and CDR2 is SQIVND (reference sequence). The CDR3 runs to 15 residues. The DNA for the CDR3 is TGTGCCAGTAATACTATGTTGGCAGACAATTCACCCCTCCACTTT. This codes for CASNTMLADNSPLHF.

This chain connects TRBV6-5 to TRBJ1-3; D gene unclear. CDR3 size: 12 residues. From germline, CDR1 is MNHEY and CDR2 SVGAGI. V gave up 10 bases and J gave up 0 bases, with 7 bases separating them. CDR3 in DNA: TGTGCCACCAGGACCTCTGGAAACACCATATATTTT. Protein: CATRTSGNTIYF.

This chain joins TRBV5-4 and TRBJ2-3; a possible D gene is TRBD1 (6 bases). CDR3 size: 15 residues. V gave up 2 bases and J gave up 2 bases, with 12 bases separating them. The V gene's germline CDR1 is SGHNT and CDR2 YYREEE (reference sequence). The CDR3 nucleotides read TGTGCCAGCAGCTTATCGACAGGTTACACAGATACGCAGTATTTT. Amino acids: CASSLSTGYTDTQYF. The variable domain in full, completed from reference TRBV5-4 and TRBJ2-3, reads ETGVTQSPTHLIKTRGQQVTLRCSSQSGHNTVSWYQQALGQGPQFIFQYYREEENGRGNFPPRFSGLQFPNYSSELNVNALELDDSALYLCASSLSTGYTDTQYFGPGTRLTVL.

This clone was seen a single time. The V call is TRBV18, the J call TRBJ1-2, with TRBD1 matching over 11 bases. The CDR3 totals 14 residues. The germline V gene has CDR1 KGHSH and CDR2 LQKENI. J gave up 6 bases and V 3 bases, and 3 bases lay outside the gene matches. As DNA, the CDR3 is TGTGCCAGCTCACCCGGACAGGGGGCTGATGGCTACACCTTC. Its translation: CASSPGQGADGYTF.

The V call is TRBV5-8, the J call TRBJ2-6; the D is unclear. V shed 1 base and J shed 2 bases, with 7 bases lying between them. The CDR3 has 15 amino acids. Per the germline V gene, CDR1 is SGHTS and CDR2 is YDEGEE. The CDR3 loop is CASSLFGPGANVLTF. Written as DNA, the CDR3 is TGTGCCAGCAGCTTGTTCGGGCCTGGGGCCAACGTCCTGACTTTC. The entire variable domain, with the rest obtained from reference TRBV5-8 and TRBJ2-6, is as follows: EAGVTQSPTHLIKTRGQQATLRCSPISGHTSVYWYQQALGLGLQFLLWYDEGEERNRGNFPPRFSGRQFPNYSSELNVNALELEDSALYLCASSLFGPGANVLTFGAGSRLTVL.

V usage is TRBV9 and J usage is TRBJ2-7; D gene uncertain. V was pared by 0 bases and J by 5 bases, with 9 bases between. CDR1 is SGDLS, CDR2 YYNGEE, per germline. The CDR3 has 13 amino acids. The CDR3: CASSVDIDHEQYF. The DNA of the CDR3 is TGTGCCAGCAGCGTAGATATCGACCACGAGCAGTACTTC.

In this sample, this clone turned up a few times. The chain employs TRBV2 and TRBJ2-2, with 12 bases fitting TRBD1. The CDR3 runs 14 residues. Looked up from germline, CDR1 is SNHLY and CDR2 is FYNNEI. V lost 7 bases, J lost 5 bases, and 2 bases stayed unmatched. The CDR3 sequence: CASKGQGATGELFF. Written as DNA, the CDR3 is TGTGCCAGCAAGGGACAGGGGGCAACCGGGGAGCTGTTTTTT.

The V call is TRBV12-5, the J call TRBJ2-1; 11 nucleotides align to TRBD2. Germline V gene lookup returns CDR1 LGHNT and CDR2 FRNRAP. This CDR3 contains 16 residues. J gave up 8 bases and V 3 bases, and 9 bases lay outside the gene matches. This CDR3 reads CASGFRIAGGPDEQFF. The CDR3 bases are TGTGCTAGTGGTTTCCGCATAGCGGGAGGGCCAGATGAGCAGTTCTTC.

The rearrangement links TRBV6-5 to TRBJ2-1; D not resolved. This CDR3 region has 14 residues. CDR1 MNHEY and CDR2 SVGAGI come from the germline V gene. V was cut by 6 bases and J by 5 bases, with 14 bases left in between. The CDR3 DNA follows: TGTGCCAGCAGCCAAGGAAATCGTAACAATGAGCAGTTCTTC. Residues: CASSQGNRNNEQFF.

This chain uses TRBV5-4 with TRBJ1-1, with 7 bases identical to TRBD1. The V and J ends lost 1 base and 0 bases, in that order; junction bases with no gene match: 9. This CDR3 comprises 17 residues. Germline V lookup: CDR1 SGHNT, CDR2 YYREEE (reference sequence). The CDR3 region is CASSLKGASRMNTEAFF. The CDR3 nucleotides read TGTGCCAGCAGCTTGAAGGGGGCGAGTCGCATGAACACTGAAGCTTTCTTT.

This clone occurred a few times. The rearrangement uses TRBV7-2 and TRBJ1-4; D uncertain. Deletions cut 1 base from V and 7 bases from J, with 7 bases between. CDR1 is SGHTA, CDR2 FQGNSA, per germline. The CDR3 is 13 amino acids. CDR3 nucleotides: TGTGCCAGCAGCTTAGGTTTGGGTGAAAAACTGTTTTTT. Its translation is CASSLGLGEKLFF.

This chain uses TRBV4-3 with TRBJ1-6; D unresolved. Germline V gene sequence: CDR1 LGHNA, CDR2 YSLEER. Trimming pared 1 base from V and 10 bases from J, leaving 8 bases between. The CDR3 totals 13 residues. This chain's CDR3 is CASSQASGSPLHF. DNA of the CDR3: TGCGCCAGCAGCCAAGCCTCGGGGTCACCCCTCCACTTT.

This chain uses TRBV27 with TRBJ2-2, with TRBD1 identical over 8 bases. Germline V gene data show CDR1 as MNHEY and CDR2 as SMNVEV (reference sequence). V lost 7 bases to trimming and J lost 6 bases; unmatched junction nucleotides: 16. The length of the CDR3 is 17 residues. The CDR3 reads CASTDFTGGSSAGELFF. As DNA, the CDR3 is TGTGCCAGCACCGACTTTACAGGGGGTTCTTCTGCCGGGGAGCTGTTTTTT.

The CDR3 reads CAISPRTSGSHEQYF. The CDR3 nucleotides are TGTGCCATCAGTCCTCGGACTAGCGGGAGCCACGAGCAGTACTTC. The chain is built from TRBV10-3 and TRBJ2-7, with 13 bases that match TRBD2. V shed 5 bases and J 5 bases; nucleotides not matched to a gene: 6. From germline, CDR1 is ENHRY and CDR2 SYGVKD. This CDR3 is 15 amino acids long.

The genes are TRBV5-1 and TRBJ2-5, with 7 nucleotides matching TRBD1. CDR1 is SGHRS, CDR2 YFSETQ, per germline. The V gene end was trimmed by 0 bases and the J gene end by 4 bases; junction bases not matched to a gene: 0. CDR3 size: 13 residues. The CDR3 bases are TGCGCCAGCAGCTTGGAGGGGGCAGAGACCCAGTACTTC. This gives the protein CASSLEGAETQYF. The complete variable domain, with remaining parts taken from reference TRBV5-1 and TRBJ2-5, reads KAGVTQTPRYLIKTRGQQVTLSCSPISGHRSVSWYQQTPGQGLQFLFEYFSETQRNKGNFPGRFSGRQFSNSRSEMNVSTLELGDSALYLCASSLEGAETQYFGPGTRLLVL.

The chain couples TRBV9 to TRBJ2-7, with D perhaps being TRBD1 or TRBD2 (5 bases each). Between the trimmed V and J ends, which lost 0 bases and 4 bases, there was a span of 14 bases. Per the germline V gene, CDR1 is SGDLS and CDR2 is YYNGEE. The CDR3 sequence is 15 residues long. CDR3 region: CASSVESGPLYEQYF. The CDR3 bases are TGTGCCAGCAGCGTAGAGTCGGGACCTTTATACGAGCAGTACTTC.

V and J are TRBV6-1 and TRBJ2-7, with TRBD1 matching 7 bases. Germline CDR1 reads MNHNS; CDR2 reads SASEGT. Unmatched junction bases numbered 7, after V lost 4 bases and J lost 1 base. The CDR3 is 15 amino acids. DNA for the CDR3: TGTGCCAGCAGTGTACAGAAGACAGGGTCCTACGAGCAGTACTTC. Translation gives CASSVQKTGSYEQYF.

The chain employs TRBV7-3 and TRBJ2-6; D is possibly TRBD2 (7 bases). This CDR3 is built from 18 residues. Germline CDR1 and CDR2: SGHTA and FQGTGA. V lost 5 bases, J lost 0 bases, and 17 bases lay in between. In DNA form, the CDR3 reads TGTGCCAGCAGCCCCAGGGGAGGGGACTCCTCTGGGGCCAACGTCCTGACTTTC. As protein: CASSPRGGDSSGANVLTF.

V is TRBV18 and J is TRBJ2-7; a possible D gene is TRBD1 (6 bases). The CDR3 loop spans 16 amino acids. Trimming took off 4 bases at V and 5 bases at J, with 21 bases between the two ends. The germline V gene encodes CDR1 KGHSH and CDR2 LQKENI. CDR3 sequence (DNA): TGTGCCAGCTCACGCCAACCCGCAACAGGGAAGGACGAGCAGTACTTC. It specifies CASSRQPATGKDEQYF.

The rearrangement uses TRBV16 and TRBJ2-2; 9 positions agree with TRBD1. The CDR3 contains 17 residues. CDR1 and CDR2 (germline): KGHSY, FQNENV. After removal of 1 base from V and 5 bases from J, the junction contained 8 bases not matched to a gene. CDR3: CASSQYNRGRSTGELFF. CDR3 nucleotides: TGTGCCAGCAGCCAATACAACAGGGGGCGTAGTACCGGGGAGCTGTTTTTT.

The CDR3 DNA is TGTGCCAGCTCCTCCGGGACAGGTTACGAGCAGTACTTC. Translating it yields CASSSGTGYEQYF. This chain joins TRBV18 and TRBJ2-7, with 8 nucleotides matching TRBD1. The CDR3 spans 13 residues. J was trimmed by 4 bases and V by 6 bases; bases with no gene match: 5. Germline CDR1 is KGHSH and CDR2 is LQKENI.

The CDR3 is CAWSVLAGVSEQFF. CDR3 nucleotide sequence: TGTGCCTGGAGTGTACTAGCGGGAGTGAGTGAGCAGTTCTTC. This rearrangement joins TRBV30 to TRBJ2-1, with 11 nucleotides matching TRBD2. The germline gives CDR1 GTSNPN, CDR2 SVGIG (reference sequence). The CDR3 has 14 amino acids. V was pared by 0 bases and J by 9 bases, with 4 bases of the junction left unmatched. The complete variable domain, with remaining parts taken from reference TRBV30 and TRBJ2-1, reads SQTIHQWPATLVQPVGSPLSLECTVEGTSNPNLYWYRQAAGRGLQLLFYSVGIGQISSEVPQNLSASRPQDRQFILSSKKLLLSDSGFYLCAWSVLAGVSEQFFGPGTRLTVL.

The chain couples TRBV11-2 to TRBJ2-3; 11 nucleotides agree with TRBD2. Trimming took 6 bases from V and 2 from J; bases not matched to a gene: 7. The germline V gene has CDR1 SGHAT and CDR2 FQNNGV. This CDR3 has 16 residues. CDR3 nucleotide sequence: TGTGCCAGCAGGACCGGGACTAGCGGAAACACAGATACGCAGTATTTT. It encodes CASRTGTSGNTDTQYF.

The chain is built from TRBV11-2 and TRBJ1-6, with D hard to call. The CDR3 contains 14 residues. Germline V CDR1 and CDR2: SGHAT, FQNNGV. The V and J ends lost 5 bases and 8 bases respectively, with 13 bases between them. CDR3 protein: CASSLNNWDSPLHF. The DNA for the CDR3 is TGTGCCAGCAGCCTGAATAACTGGGATTCACCCCTCCACTTT.

The V call is TRBV5-1, the J call TRBJ2-3; TRBD2 matches at 8 bases. Germline V gene sequence: CDR1 SGHRS, CDR2 YFSETQ. With 2 bases clipped from V and 0 bases from J, the junction kept 5 bases outside the gene matches. This CDR3 contains 16 residues. The CDR3: CASSFKSSGSTDTQYF. The CDR3 nucleotides are TGCGCCAGCAGCTTCAAGTCTAGCGGGAGCACAGATACGCAGTATTTT.

The chain employs TRBV5-1 and TRBJ2-1; 8 bases align to TRBD1. CDR1 is SGHRS and CDR2 is YFSETQ in the germline V gene. CDR3 length equals 14 residues. The V and J ends lost 5 bases and 7 bases, in that order; junction bases with no gene match: 8. The DNA for the CDR3 is TGCGCCAGCAGGCCTCGGGGACAGGAGAATGAGCAGTTCTTC. As protein: CASRPRGQENEQFF. The full variable domain, its missing parts supplied by reference TRBV5-1 and TRBJ2-1, is KAGVTQTPRYLIKTRGQQVTLSCSPISGHRSVSWYQQTPGQGLQFLFEYFSETQRNKGNFPGRFSGRQFSNSRSEMNVSTLELGDSALYLCASRPRGQENEQFFGPGTRLTVL.

There are a few counts of this clone. The V gene is TRBV6-6, the J gene TRBJ2-7; D possibly corresponds to TRBD2 (5 bases). This CDR3 has 12 residues. V lost 2 bases, J lost 6 bases, and 8 bases lay in between. Germline CDR1 MNHNY, CDR2 SVGAGI (reference sequence). In DNA, the CDR3 is TGTGCCAGCAGTTACAGCGGAGGCGAGCAGTACTTC. Amino acid sequence: CASSYSGGEQYF.

There are a few counts of this clone. The V and J genes are TRBV5-5 and TRBJ2-3; 12 bases line up with TRBD2. The CDR3 totals 16 residues. J lost 6 bases, V lost 3 bases, and 8 bases had no gene match. Germline assignment: CDR1 SGHKS and CDR2 YYEKEE (reference sequence). CDR3 loop: CASSSGTSGRGDTQYF. The CDR3 nucleotides are TGTGCCAGCAGCTCCGGGACTAGCGGGCGTGGGGATACGCAGTATTTT.

The gene calls are TRBV5-1 and TRBJ1-4; 8 nucleotides align to TRBD1. This CDR3 region has 13 residues. Germline loops: CDR1 SGHRS, CDR2 YFSETQ. Trimming removed 4 bases from V and 6 bases from J; junction bases left unmatched: 2. The CDR3 protein is CASSKGQDEKLFF. The CDR3 bases are TGCGCCAGCAGCAAGGGACAGGATGAAAAACTGTTTTTT.

This clone was counted once. This rearrangement joins TRBV5-1 to TRBJ2-3, with D possibly being TRBD1 (5 bases). V was cut by 0 bases and J by 0 bases, with 11 bases left in between. Germline V gene sequence: CDR1 SGHRS, CDR2 YFSETQ. The CDR3 runs to 16 residues. CDR3 amino acids: CASSLGAAGSTDTQYF. In DNA form, the CDR3 reads TGCGCCAGCAGCTTGGGGGCCGCAGGGAGCACAGATACGCAGTATTTT.